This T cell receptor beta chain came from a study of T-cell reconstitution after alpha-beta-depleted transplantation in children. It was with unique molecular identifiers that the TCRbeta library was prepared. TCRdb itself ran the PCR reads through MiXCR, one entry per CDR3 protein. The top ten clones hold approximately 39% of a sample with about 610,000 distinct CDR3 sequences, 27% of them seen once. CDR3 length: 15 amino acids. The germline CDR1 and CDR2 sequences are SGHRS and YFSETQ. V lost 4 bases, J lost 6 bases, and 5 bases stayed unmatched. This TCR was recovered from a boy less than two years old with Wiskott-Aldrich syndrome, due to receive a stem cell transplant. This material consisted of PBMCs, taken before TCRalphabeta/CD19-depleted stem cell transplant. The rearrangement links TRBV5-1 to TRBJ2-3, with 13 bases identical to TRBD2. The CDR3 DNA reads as TGCGCCAGCAGCGGACTAGCGGGAGAGTCCGATACGCAGTATTTT. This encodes CASSGLAGESDTQYF.